These T cell receptor beta chains were read from a single sample in a study of T cells in Graves' hyperthyroidism and ophthalmopathy. TCRdb used MiXCR to reprocess the multiplex PCR reads, holding one entry per CDR3 protein. The sample has 700,000 or so distinct CDR3 sequences, about 16% seen once. Sequenced input: blood. These receptors were collected from a man aged 18 to 30 with Graves' hyperthyroidism. Each CDR3 is given with its conserved first and last residue. D genes are given only for firm matches.

d_gene: NA; v_gene: TRBV4-3; len: 13; j_gene: TRBJ2-5; CDR3aa: CASSHLQGRSLYF
d_gene: NA; v_gene: TRBV20-1; len: 13; j_gene: TRBJ1-5; CDR3aa: CSAVGRGNQPQHF
d_gene: TRBD1; v_gene: TRBV20-1; len: 15; j_gene: TRBJ2-7; CDR3aa: CSAIRPGGDLGEQYF
d_gene: NA; v_gene: TRBV10-3; len: 15; j_gene: TRBJ1-1; CDR3aa: CAISEGLGVGTEAFF
d_gene: NA; v_gene: TRBV20-1; len: 13; j_gene: TRBJ1-5; CDR3aa: CSALGGSNQPQHF
d_gene: TRBD1; v_gene: TRBV7-9; len: 17; j_gene: TRBJ1-3; CDR3aa: CASSPKRQGRPGNTIYF
d_gene: TRBD1; v_gene: TRBV18; len: 12; j_gene: TRBJ2-1; CDR3aa: CASSPDRDEQFF
d_gene: NA; v_gene: TRBV18; len: 13; j_gene: TRBJ1-5; CDR3aa: CASSPDEGQPQHF
d_gene: TRBD1; v_gene: TRBV10-1; len: 16; j_gene: TRBJ2-3; CDR3aa: CASSESEGTGPDTQYF
d_gene: NA; v_gene: TRBV20-1; len: 12; j_gene: TRBJ2-7; CDR3aa: CSASTNRYEQYF
d_gene: TRBD2; v_gene: TRBV27; len: 18; j_gene: TRBJ2-7; CDR3aa: CASSPLGGKRPSGSEQYF
d_gene: TRBD2; v_gene: TRBV12-3/TRBV12-4; len: 14; j_gene: TRBJ2-7; CDR3aa: CASSLLAVDGEQYF
d_gene: NA; v_gene: TRBV5-1; len: 13; j_gene: TRBJ1-6; CDR3aa: CASSRDMDSPLHF
d_gene: NA; v_gene: TRBV20-1; len: 17; j_gene: TRBJ1-6; CDR3aa: CSARGPERASYNSPLHF
d_gene: NA; v_gene: TRBV24-1; len: 12; j_gene: TRBJ2-1; CDR3aa: CATSNLYNEQFF
d_gene: NA; v_gene: TRBV9; len: 14; j_gene: TRBJ2-1; CDR3aa: CASSVHRDYNEQFF
d_gene: NA; v_gene: TRBV20-1; len: 14; j_gene: TRBJ2-7; CDR3aa: CSARGGTFSYEQYF
d_gene: NA; v_gene: TRBV12-3/TRBV12-4; len: 12; j_gene: TRBJ2-7; CDR3aa: CASIPWIYEQYF
d_gene: NA; v_gene: TRBV2; len: 14; j_gene: TRBJ2-2; CDR3aa: CASRRGGDTGELFF
d_gene: NA; v_gene: TRBV2; len: 15; j_gene: TRBJ2-1; CDR3aa: CASGVGRRSYSEQFF
d_gene: NA; v_gene: TRBV18; len: 13; j_gene: TRBJ1-3; CDR3aa: CASSARTSDTIYF
d_gene: NA; v_gene: TRBV12-3/TRBV12-4; len: 14; j_gene: TRBJ1-4; CDR3aa: CASSLSGADEKLFF
d_gene: TRBD2; v_gene: TRBV6-2/TRBV6-3; len: 15; j_gene: TRBJ2-2; CDR3aa: CASSSSGSTAGELFF
d_gene: NA; v_gene: TRBV7-9; len: 15; j_gene: TRBJ2-7; CDR3aa: CASEPGHLESYEQYF
d_gene: TRBD1; v_gene: TRBV2; len: 11; j_gene: TRBJ2-7; CDR3aa: CAGTGAGEQYF
d_gene: TRBD1; v_gene: TRBV12-3/TRBV12-4; len: 14; j_gene: TRBJ2-7; CDR3aa: CASSFRTGQYEQYF
d_gene: NA; v_gene: TRBV27; len: 13; j_gene: TRBJ1-1; CDR3aa: CASKTGRHTEAFF
d_gene: NA; v_gene: TRBV3-1; len: 13; j_gene: TRBJ2-3; CDR3aa: CASSQLGTDTQYF
d_gene: NA; v_gene: TRBV28; len: 15; j_gene: TRBJ1-5; CDR3aa: CASSDTGNSNQPQHF
d_gene: NA; v_gene: TRBV11-2; len: 13; j_gene: TRBJ2-1; CDR3aa: CASSLIWGDEQFF
d_gene: NA; v_gene: TRBV2; len: 13; j_gene: TRBJ2-5; CDR3aa: CASSGIGQETQYF
d_gene: NA; v_gene: TRBV20-1; len: 16; j_gene: TRBJ2-2; CDR3aa: CSAREDGGFVTGELFF
d_gene: NA; v_gene: TRBV2; len: 15; j_gene: TRBJ2-5; CDR3aa: CASSDDLAGYETQYF
d_gene: NA; v_gene: TRBV27; len: 15; j_gene: TRBJ2-3; CDR3aa: CASSFQADSTDTQYF
d_gene: NA; v_gene: TRBV5-8; len: 15; j_gene: TRBJ2-3; CDR3aa: CASSLWLAESDTQCF
d_gene: TRBD2; v_gene: TRBV7-2; len: 13; j_gene: TRBJ2-1; CDR3aa: CAIRWPGGGEQFF
d_gene: TRBD2; v_gene: TRBV9; len: 16; j_gene: TRBJ2-1; CDR3aa: CASSVEGLAGATEQFF
d_gene: TRBD1; v_gene: TRBV4-1; len: 16; j_gene: TRBJ1-5; CDR3aa: CASSQDQRGPYQPQHF
d_gene: TRBD1; v_gene: TRBV6-5; len: 16; j_gene: TRBJ2-5; CDR3aa: CASSYGTGLGQETQYF
d_gene: NA; v_gene: TRBV6-7; len: 14; j_gene: TRBJ2-3; CDR3aa: CASKQLVIRDTQYF
d_gene: TRBD2; v_gene: TRBV5-1; len: 18; j_gene: TRBJ2-1; CDR3aa: CASSRLASGSMGGYEQFF
d_gene: TRBD1; v_gene: TRBV27; len: 18; j_gene: TRBJ2-6; CDR3aa: CASSLNTGGFSGANVLTF